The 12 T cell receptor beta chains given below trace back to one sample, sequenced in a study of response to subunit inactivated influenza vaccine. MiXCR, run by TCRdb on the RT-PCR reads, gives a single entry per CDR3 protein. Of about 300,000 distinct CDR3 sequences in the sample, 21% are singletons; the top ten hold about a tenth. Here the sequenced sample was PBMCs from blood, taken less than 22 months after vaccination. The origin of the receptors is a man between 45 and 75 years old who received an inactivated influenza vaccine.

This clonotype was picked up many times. This CDR3 reads CSATDWGGSSYEQYF. CDR3 bases: TGCAGTGCTACCGATTGGGGCGGAAGCTCCTACGAGCAGTACTTC. The chain uses TRBV20-1 and TRBJ2-7, with D possibly matching TRBD1 (5 bases). Germline loops: CDR1 DFQATT, CDR2 SNEGSKA (reference sequence). With 4 bases removed from V and 0 bases from J, the gap between germline ends came to 16 bases. This CDR3 spans 15 amino acids.

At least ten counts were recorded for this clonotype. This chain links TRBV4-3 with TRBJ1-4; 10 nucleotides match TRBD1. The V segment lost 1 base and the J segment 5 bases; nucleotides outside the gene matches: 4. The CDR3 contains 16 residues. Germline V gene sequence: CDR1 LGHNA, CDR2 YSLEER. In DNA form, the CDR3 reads TGCGCCAGCAGCCAAGTACCGGGACAGGGGAATGAAAAACTGTTTTTT. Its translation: CASSQVPGQGNEKLFF.

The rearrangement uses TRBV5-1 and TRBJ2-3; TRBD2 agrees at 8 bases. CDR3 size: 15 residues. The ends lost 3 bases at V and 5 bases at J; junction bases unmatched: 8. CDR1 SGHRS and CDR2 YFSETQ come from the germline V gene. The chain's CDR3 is CASSSRRGDRDTQYF. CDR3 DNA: TGCGCCAGCAGCTCGAGGCGGGGGGACCGAGATACGCAGTATTTT.

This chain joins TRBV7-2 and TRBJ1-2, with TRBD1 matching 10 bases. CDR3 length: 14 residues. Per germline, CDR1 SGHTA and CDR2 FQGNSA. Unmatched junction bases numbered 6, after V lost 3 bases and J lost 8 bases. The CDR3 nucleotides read TGTGCCAGCAGCTTTCAGACAGGGGGCAGGGGCTACACCTTC. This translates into CASSFQTGGRGYTF.

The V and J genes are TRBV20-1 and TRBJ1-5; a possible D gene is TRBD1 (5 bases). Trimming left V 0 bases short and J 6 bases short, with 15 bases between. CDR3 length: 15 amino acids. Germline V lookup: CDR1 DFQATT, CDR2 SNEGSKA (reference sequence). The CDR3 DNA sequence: TGCAGTGCTAGAGATCTCGGGGGGGTCAGTCAGCCCCAGCATTTT. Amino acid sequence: CSARDLGGVSQPQHF.

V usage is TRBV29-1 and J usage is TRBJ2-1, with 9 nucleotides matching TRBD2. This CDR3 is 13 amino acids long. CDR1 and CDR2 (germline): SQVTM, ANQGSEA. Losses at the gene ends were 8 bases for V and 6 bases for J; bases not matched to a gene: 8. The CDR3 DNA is TGCAGCCTGTGGGCGGGAGGGGTCAATGAGCAGTTCTTC. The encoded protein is CSLWAGGVNEQFF.

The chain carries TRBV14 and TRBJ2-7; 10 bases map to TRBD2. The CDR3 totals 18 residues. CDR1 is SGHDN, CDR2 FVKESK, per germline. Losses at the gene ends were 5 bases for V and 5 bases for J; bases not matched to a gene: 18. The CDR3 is CASSSIVGLAGVDNEQYF. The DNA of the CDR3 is TGTGCCAGCAGCTCCATAGTCGGTCTAGCGGGAGTTGATAACGAGCAGTACTTC.

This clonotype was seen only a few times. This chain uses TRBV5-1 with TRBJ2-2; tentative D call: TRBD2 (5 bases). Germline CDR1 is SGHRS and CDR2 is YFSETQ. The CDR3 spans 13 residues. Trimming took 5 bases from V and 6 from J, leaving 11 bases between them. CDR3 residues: CASRSEGPGELFF. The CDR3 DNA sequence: TGCGCCAGCAGATCCGAGGGCCCCGGGGAGCTGTTTTTT. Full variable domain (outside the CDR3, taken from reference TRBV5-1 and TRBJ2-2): KAGVTQTPRYLIKTRGQQVTLSCSPISGHRSVSWYQQTPGQGLQFLFEYFSETQRNKGNFPGRFSGRQFSNSRSEMNVSTLELGDSALYLCASRSEGPGELFFGEGSRLTVL.

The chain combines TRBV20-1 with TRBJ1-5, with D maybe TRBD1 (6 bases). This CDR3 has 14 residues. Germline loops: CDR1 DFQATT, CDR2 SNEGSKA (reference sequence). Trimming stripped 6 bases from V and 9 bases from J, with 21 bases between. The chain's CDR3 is CSAVPGSPRGPQHF. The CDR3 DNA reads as TGCAGTGCCGTCCCCGGGAGCCCCAGGGGGCCCCAGCATTTT.

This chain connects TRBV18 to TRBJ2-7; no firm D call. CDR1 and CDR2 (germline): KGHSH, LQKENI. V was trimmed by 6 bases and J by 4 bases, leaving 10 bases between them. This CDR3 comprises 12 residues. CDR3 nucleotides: TGTGCCAGCTCCCCGAACGTATACGAGCAGTACTTC. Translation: CASSPNVYEQYF.

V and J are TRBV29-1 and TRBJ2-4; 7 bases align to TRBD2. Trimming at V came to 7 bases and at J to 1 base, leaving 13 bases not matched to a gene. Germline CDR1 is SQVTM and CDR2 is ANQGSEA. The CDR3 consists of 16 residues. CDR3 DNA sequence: TGCAGCGCCCGTGGGGCGGGAGAAAGGGCCAAAAACATTCAGTACTTC. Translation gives CSARGAGERAKNIQYF.

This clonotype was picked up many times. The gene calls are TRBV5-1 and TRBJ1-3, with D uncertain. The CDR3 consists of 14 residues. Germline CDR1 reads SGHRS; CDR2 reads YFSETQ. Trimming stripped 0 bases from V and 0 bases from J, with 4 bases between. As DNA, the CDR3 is TGCGCCAGCAGCTTGGGGTACTCTGGAAACACCATATATTTT. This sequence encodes CASSLGYSGNTIYF.